This T cell receptor (beta chain) was recovered during a study of cytomegalovirus exposure and HLA in healthy donors. General observations from the study: According to reports, the classifier identified cytomegalovirus status with high specificity and sensitivity. The study had only CMV serostatus as immune exposure information.

V lost 6 bases to trimming and J lost 7 bases, with 15 bases between them. The CDR3 consists of 14 residues. Germline V gene data show CDR1 as KGHSH and CDR2 as LQKENI. PCR employed 60 Vbeta and 13 Jbeta primers. TCRdb's copy holds only in-frame clones and misses some; the assay was immunoSEQ multiplex PCR. The sample lists more than 110,000 clones; about 76% were seen once. This clone was seen a handful of times. What it binds is not known. The sequencing input was PBMCs. This chain joins TRBV18 and TRBJ2-2, with D uncertain. The TCR sequence derives from a male donor in good health and CMV-seronegative. CDR3 nucleotides: TGTGCCAGCTCGACCGGTTCGGGTGGCGGGGAGCTGTTTTTT. Its protein product is CASSTGSGGGELFF.